This passage covers 26 T cell receptor beta chains from one sample sequenced in a study of cytomegalovirus exposure and HLA in healthy donors. The PCR contained 60 Vbeta and 13 Jbeta primers. Sequencing used immunoSEQ multiplex PCR; TCRdb keeps in-frame clones, though not all of them. The repertoire table contains 200,000 to 250,000 clones. The specimen sequenced was PBMCs. All receptors come from a young woman in good health and CMV-seropositive.

The J gene is TRBJ2-3, the V gene TRBV18, with 8 bases fitting TRBD1. The CDR3 covers 15 residues. The junction had 6 bases not matched to a gene; V was cut back by 6 bases and J by 1 base. Germline CDR1 and CDR2: KGHSH and LQKENI. CDR3 sequence (DNA): TGTGCCAGCTCGCCAGGGGGACAGGGCACAGATACGCAGTATTTT. It encodes CASSPGGQGTDTQYF.

The chain recombines TRBV18 with TRBJ1-4; no definite D call. Germline V gene sequence: CDR1 KGHSH, CDR2 LQKENI. Trimming left V 3 bases short and J 8 bases short, with 16 bases between. CDR3 length: 15 residues. This chain's CDR3 is CASSPRPGNAEKLFF. The CDR3 region has the DNA TGTGCCAGCTCACCGCGTCCGGGAAACGCGGAAAAACTGTTTTTT.

The J gene is TRBJ2-7, the V gene TRBV9, with D possibly TRBD1 on 6 matching bases. Germline V gene lookup returns CDR1 SGDLS and CDR2 YYNGEE. CDR3 length: 14 residues. The V end lost 0 bases, the J end lost 2 bases, and 9 bases lay between the germline ends. The CDR3 is CASSVGGDTYEQYF. For the CDR3, the DNA is TGTGCCAGCAGCGTAGGAGGGGACACCTACGAGCAGTACTTC.

The chain combines TRBV19 with TRBJ2-5, with a weak D call TRBD2 (5 bases). The ends were cut back, 10 bases at V and 5 bases at J, with 17 bases in the middle. CDR1 is LNHDA, CDR2 SQIVND, per germline (reference sequence). There are 13 residues in the CDR3. The DNA for the CDR3 is TGTGCCACCTCGGACTCGCCGGGGGAGACCCAGTACTTC. Translating it yields CATSDSPGETQYF.

The chain recombines TRBV2 with TRBJ2-5; a weak D match, TRBD1 (5 bases). The CDR3 is made up of 12 amino acids. Per the germline V gene, CDR1 is SNHLY and CDR2 is FYNNEI. V was pared by 3 bases and J by 4 bases, with 6 bases between. Here the CDR3 DNA reads TGTGCCAGCAGTGAGCAGGGAGAGACCCAGTACTTC. Its translation: CASSEQGETQYF.

The chain carries TRBV5-1 and TRBJ2-3; no firm D call. Germline values: CDR1 SGHRS, CDR2 YFSETQ. V was clipped by 6 bases and J by 0 bases, with 11 bases between them. This CDR3 is 14 amino acids long. CDR3 nucleotides: TGCGCCAGCAAGAGTACCATCAGCACAGATACGCAGTATTTT. Translating it yields CASKSTISTDTQYF.

V is TRBV7-2 and J is TRBJ2-7; 9 nucleotides align to TRBD2. V lost 1 base, J lost 5 bases, and 3 bases stayed unmatched. CDR1 and CDR2 (germline): SGHTA, FQGNSA. This CDR3 region has 14 residues. The CDR3 protein is CASSLVSGSDEQYF. The DNA for the CDR3 is TGTGCCAGCAGCTTAGTTAGCGGGAGCGACGAGCAGTACTTC.

The V call is TRBV28, the J call TRBJ1-5; D remains unclear. Per germline, CDR1 MDHEN and CDR2 SYDVKM. CDR3 length: 12 residues. V dropped 5 bases and J dropped 4 bases, with 6 bases sitting between them. The CDR3 nucleotides are TGTGCCAGCAGTCTACAGAATCAGCCCCAGCATTTT. Translating it yields CASSLQNQPQHF.

The J gene is TRBJ1-5, the V gene TRBV19; D might be TRBD1 (6 bases). V was cut by 5 bases and J by 0 bases, with 11 bases left in between. The CDR3 totals 15 residues. CDR1 is LNHDA, CDR2 SQIVND, per germline (reference sequence). As DNA, the CDR3 is TGTGCCAGTAGTGGACAGTCCGATAGCAATCAGCCCCAGCATTTT. Translation: CASSGQSDSNQPQHF.

The rearrangement uses TRBV11-2 and TRBJ2-7; 8 bases fit TRBD2. The CDR3 length is 15 residues. The germline CDR1 and CDR2 sequences are SGHAT and FQNNGV. With 4 bases clipped from V and 2 bases from J, the junction kept 7 bases outside the gene matches. The CDR3 DNA follows: TGTGCCAGCAGCTCGGGACTAGTCAACGCCTACGAGCAGTACTTC. This translates into CASSSGLVNAYEQYF.

This sequence joins TRBV18 and TRBJ1-2; a weak D match, TRBD1 (6 bases). This CDR3 has 14 amino acids. Looked up from germline, CDR1 is KGHSH and CDR2 is LQKENI. V lost 3 bases and J lost 7, with 15 bases in between. CDR3 loop: CASSPSRTGSGYTF. The CDR3 coding sequence is TGTGCCAGCTCACCCAGTAGAACAGGGAGTGGCTACACCTTC.

The chain couples TRBV2 to TRBJ2-1; a weak D match, TRBD1 (6 bases). The germline V and J ends were trimmed by 3 bases and 2 bases, with 8 bases remaining between them. Germline V lookup: CDR1 SNHLY, CDR2 FYNNEI. The CDR3 is 14 residues long. The DNA for the CDR3 is TGTGCCAGCAGTGAGACAGGAGCCTACAATGAGCAGTTCTTC. As protein: CASSETGAYNEQFF.

V and J are TRBV7-2 and TRBJ2-7, with unresolved D. In germline, CDR1 is SGHTA, CDR2 FQGNSA. The ends were cut back, 5 bases at V and 1 base at J, with 12 bases in the middle. The CDR3 runs to 14 residues. Written as DNA, the CDR3 is TGTGCCAGCAGCCCTAATCCCGGTTCCTACGAGCAGTACTTC. Protein product: CASSPNPGSYEQYF.

The chain is built from TRBV2 and TRBJ2-5, with a weak D call TRBD1 (5 bases). Near its end, the DNA agrees better with TRBJ2-7, so the J call may be wrong. The CDR3 has 13 residues. CDR1 is SNHLY, CDR2 FYNNEI, per germline. CDR3 in DNA: TGTGCCAGCAGTGGCCAGGGTTTCTACGAGCAGTACTTC. It specifies CASSGQGFYEQYF.

The genes are TRBV7-2 and TRBJ2-3, with D possibly TRBD1 on 5 matching bases. Germline V gene lookup returns CDR1 SGHTA and CDR2 FQGNSA. Trimming took 5 bases from V and 4 from J, leaving 10 bases between them. The length of the CDR3 is 13 residues. The CDR3 here is CASSLKGADTQYF. The DNA of the CDR3 is TGTGCCAGCAGCCTCAAAGGGGCAGATACGCAGTATTTT. The full variable domain, its missing parts supplied by reference TRBV7-2 and TRBJ2-3, is GAGVSQSPSNKVTEKGKDVELRCDPISGHTALYWYRQSLGQGLEFLIYFQGNSAPDKSGLPSDRFSAERTGGSVSTLTIQRTQQEDSAVYLCASSLKGADTQYFGPGTRLTVL.

The chain recombines TRBV2 with TRBJ1-5, with D unresolved. This CDR3 is built from 17 residues. Germline V gene sequence: CDR1 SNHLY, CDR2 FYNNEI. V lost 5 bases to trimming and J lost 0 bases, with 17 bases between them. CDR3 in DNA: TGTGCCAGCAGTCAGATAACTCTACTAAATAGCAATCAGCCCCAGCATTTT. This sequence encodes CASSQITLLNSNQPQHF.

The chain links TRBV5-1 to TRBJ1-1; TRBD1 agrees at 10 bases. Germline V gene sequence: CDR1 SGHRS, CDR2 YFSETQ. The CDR3 length is 14 residues. The V segment lost 6 bases and the J segment 3 bases; nucleotides outside the gene matches: 5. The CDR3 loop reads CASKTGGVDTEAFF. The CDR3 DNA reads as TGCGCCAGCAAGACAGGGGGCGTGGACACTGAAGCTTTCTTT.

The chain carries TRBV2 and TRBJ1-6, with a tentative D call TRBD1 (6 bases). This CDR3 is built from 15 residues. Germline V lookup: CDR1 SNHLY, CDR2 FYNNEI. V gave up 5 bases and J gave up 5 bases, with 13 bases separating them. In nucleotides, the CDR3 is TGTGCCAGCAGTCTTTCGGGACACGATAATTCACCCCTCCACTTT. Amino acids: CASSLSGHDNSPLHF.

Turning to this clone: One end of the junction is discordant with germline, which a read error may explain. The rearrangement uses TRBV20-1 and TRBJ2-7, with TRBD2 matching over 11 bases. CDR1 and CDR2 from the germline V gene are DFQATT and SNEGSKA (reference sequence). The CDR3 runs 11 residues. The CDR3 loop is CSASPGTSGHF. The CDR3 region has the DNA TGCAGTGCTAGCCCTGGGACTAGCGGCCACTTC.

CDR3 bases: TGTGCCAGCAGCCTTTACGGGGGTAGTCCCTTGCCCTACGAGCAGTACTTC. Translating gives CASSLYGGSPLPYEQYF. The chain has TRBV28 and TRBJ2-7; D possibly corresponds to TRBD2 (6 bases). V was pared by 6 bases and J by 2 bases, with 23 bases between. The CDR3 contains 17 residues. Per the germline V gene, CDR1 is MDHEN and CDR2 is SYDVKM.

The chain joins TRBV1 to TRBJ1-6; the table's D call TRBD1 went unverified against the DNA. TRBV1 is designated a pseudogene. The length of the CDR3 is 21 residues. The CDR3 is CTSSQATQGVLTSSYNSPLHF. CDR3 sequence (DNA): TGCACCAGCAGCCAAGCGACTCAGGGGGTCCTAACGAGCTCCTATAATTCACCCCTCCACTTT.

The chain is built from TRBV29-1 and TRBJ2-7; 7 bases fit TRBD1. Germline CDR1 SQVTM, CDR2 ANQGSEA. The CDR3 runs 13 residues. V lost 6 bases and J lost 1; bases outside the gene matches: 6. DNA for the CDR3: TGCAGCGTGGCTACAGGGGCGTCCTACGAGCAGTACTTC. It is translated as CSVATGASYEQYF.

This rearrangement joins TRBV14 to TRBJ2-1; D gene unclear. Per the germline V gene, CDR1 is SGHDN and CDR2 is FVKESK. This CDR3 spans 14 amino acids. V lost 4 bases, J lost 9 bases, and 16 bases lay in between. This chain's CDR3 is CASSPQSASIEQFF. The CDR3 bases are TGTGCCAGCAGCCCACAGTCGGCGTCAATTGAGCAGTTCTTC.

The chain carries TRBV4-2 and TRBJ1-6; no clear D. Germline lookup yields CDR1 LGHNA and CDR2 YNFKEQ. The CDR3 length is 13 residues. With 4 bases removed from V and 10 bases from J, the gap between germline ends came to 11 bases. In nucleotides, the CDR3 is TGTGCCAGCAGCCTCTCAGGCAACTCACCCCTCCACTTT. Residues: CASSLSGNSPLHF.

A word on this clone: The same CDR3 also results from other DNA sequences found in this sample. The V gene is TRBV5-4, the J gene TRBJ2-2; weak D call: TRBD1 (6 bases). This CDR3 contains 16 residues. V lost 4 bases to trimming and J lost 0 bases, with 13 bases between them. Germline CDR1 SGHNT, CDR2 YYREEE (reference sequence). The CDR3 bases are TGTGCCAGCAGCCCTCCGGGACACGCGAACACCGGGGAGCTGTTTTTT. Protein: CASSPPGHANTGELFF.

The chain links TRBV4-1 to TRBJ1-2; a possible D gene is TRBD1 (6 bases). Germline CDR1 and CDR2: MGHRA and YSYEKL. This CDR3 is 15 amino acids long. V gave up 2 bases and J gave up 8 bases, with 18 bases separating them. CDR3 coding DNA: TGCGCCAGCAGCCAAATGGTGGGGGCTTCAGGGGGCTACACCTTC. Translated: CASSQMVGASGGYTF.